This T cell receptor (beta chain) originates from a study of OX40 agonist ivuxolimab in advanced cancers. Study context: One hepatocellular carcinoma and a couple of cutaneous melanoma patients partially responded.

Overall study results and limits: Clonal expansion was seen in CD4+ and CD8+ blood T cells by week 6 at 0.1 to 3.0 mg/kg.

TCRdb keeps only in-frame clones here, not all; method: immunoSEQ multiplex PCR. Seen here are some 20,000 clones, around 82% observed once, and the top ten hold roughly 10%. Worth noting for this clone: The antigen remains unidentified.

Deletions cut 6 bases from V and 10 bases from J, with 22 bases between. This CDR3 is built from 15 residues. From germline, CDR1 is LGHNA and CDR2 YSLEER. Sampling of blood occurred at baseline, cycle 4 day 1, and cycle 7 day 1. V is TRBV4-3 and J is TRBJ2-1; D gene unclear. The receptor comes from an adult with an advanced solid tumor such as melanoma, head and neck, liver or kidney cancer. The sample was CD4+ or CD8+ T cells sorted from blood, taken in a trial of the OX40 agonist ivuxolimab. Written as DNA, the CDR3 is TGCGCCAGCAGTGCCAGCGTAAGGCCTTCCAACGAGCAGTTCTTC. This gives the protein CASSASVRPSNEQFF.